This TCR beta chain was identified in a study of blood T cell repertoires in COVID-19. Study overall: From T cells, B-cell-depleted T cells, or PBMCs came the material, which was cDNA or gDNA.

The CDR3 has 16 amino acids. The germline gives CDR1 SGHAT, CDR2 FQNNGV. The V and J ends lost 0 bases and 6 bases, in that order; junction bases with no gene match: 5. The repertoire was sequenced with immunoSEQ multiplex PCR; TCRdb's copy has only in-frame clones and lacks some. The sample comprises about 180,000 clones, around 85% of which are singletons, and approximately 18% rests with the top ten. The chain combines TRBV11-2 with TRBJ2-7; 13 nucleotides agree with TRBD2. This clonotype was obtained from a person in their 70s with COVID-19, enrolled during active disease. Sequencing was performed on peripheral blood. The CDR3 region has the DNA TGTGCCAGCAGCTTAGAGGGACTAGCGGGAACGAGCGAGCAGTACTTC. This codes for CASSLEGLAGTSEQYF.